This T cell receptor beta chain was observed in a study of Graves' ophthalmopathy and Graves' hyperthyroidism. The CDR3 spans 15 residues. Germline V lookup: CDR1 MNHNS, CDR2 SASEGT. Trimming pared 4 bases from V and 3 bases from J, leaving 15 bases between. TCR beta CDR3 amplification used RNA transcripts. The first-round RT-PCR employed HTBI primers together with the Qiagen OneStep RT-PCR kit. A multiplex PCR was then performed as the second round. Each CDR3 protein is one row after TCRdb ran MiXCR on the multiplex PCR reads. The sample lists some 380,000 distinct CDR3 sequences, 15% to 19% occurring once. Uncontrolled infections, pregnancy, lactation or other autoimmune diseases led to patient exclusion. PBMCs came from less than 13 ml of fresh peripheral blood. This clonotype was recorded at least ten times.

Source material: peripheral blood. This chain uses TRBV6-1 with TRBJ1-1; D perhaps matches TRBD1 (6 bases). The TCR sequence derives from a woman between 18 and 29 years old with stable Graves' hyperthyroidism. Here the CDR3 reads CASSVRTDGDTEAFF. The CDR3 DNA sequence: TGTGCCAGCAGTGTAAGGACAGACGGGGACACTGAAGCTTTCTTT.